These 19 T cell receptor beta chains came from one sample sequenced in a study of siplizumab effects on memory and regulatory T cells. Method: immunoSEQ multiplex PCR; TCRdb's copy keeps in-frame clones and lacks some. The table includes around 94,000 clones, 80% to 95% detected once. Sequencing was carried out using CD4+ T cells sorted from blood. These receptors originate from a human donor in good health.

The V call is TRBV7-9, the J call TRBJ1-6, with D perhaps TRBD1 (5 bases). The CDR3 runs 14 residues. Trimming took off 5 bases at V and 5 bases at J, with 10 bases between the two ends. The germline V gene has CDR1 SEHNR and CDR2 FQNEAQ (reference sequence). The CDR3 is CASSRDRDNSPLHF. CDR3 in DNA: TGTGCCAGCAGCCGAGACAGAGATAATTCACCCCTCCACTTT.

The V and J genes are TRBV21-1 and TRBJ1-2. TRBV21-1 is a documented pseudogene. This CDR3 comprises 17 residues. Here the CDR3 reads CASSKESIGGQLDGYTF. DNA of the CDR3: TGTGCCAGCAGCAAAGAGTCGATAGGGGGGCAATTGGATGGCTACACCTTC.

The chain is built from TRBV6-4 and TRBJ1-2; 12 nucleotides line up with TRBD1. This CDR3 is 15 amino acids long. Germline V gives CDR1 MRHNA, CDR2 SNTAGT. The V and J ends lost 5 bases and 4 bases, in that order; junction bases with no gene match: 5. CDR3 protein: CASSWGTGGTYGYTF. The CDR3 DNA is TGTGCCAGCAGTTGGGGGACAGGGGGCACCTATGGCTACACCTTC.

The chain links TRBV5-1 to TRBJ2-1; 8 nucleotides match TRBD2. The CDR3 consists of 20 residues. V lost 4 bases, J lost 0 bases, and 18 bases stayed unmatched. Germline assignment: CDR1 SGHRS and CDR2 YFSETQ. Here the CDR3 DNA reads TGCGCCAGCAGCCTATCCGGAAGGCGGGAGGCCCCGAGCTCCTACAATGAGCAGTTCTTC. As protein: CASSLSGRREAPSSYNEQFF.

This chain links TRBV19 with TRBJ2-3; D is unresolved. This CDR3 is built from 13 residues. Germline values: CDR1 LNHDA, CDR2 SQIVND (reference sequence). Trimming cost V 5 bases and J 6 bases, with 12 bases left between them. The CDR3 region is CASSPTRMDTQYF. The DNA for the CDR3 is TGTGCCAGTAGTCCAACGAGAATGGATACGCAGTATTTT. Full variable domain (missing parts from reference TRBV19 and TRBJ2-3): DGGITQSPKYLFRKEGQNVTLSCEQNLNHDAMYWYRQDPGQGLRLIYYSQIVNDFQKGDIAEGYSVSREKKESFPLTVTSAQKNPTAFYLCASSPTRMDTQYFGPGTRLTVL.

This chain joins TRBV6-5 and TRBJ2-5; 11 positions agree with TRBD2. J gave up 5 bases and V 6 bases, and 8 bases lay outside the gene matches. The germline V gene has CDR1 MNHEY and CDR2 SVGAGI. The CDR3 covers 15 residues. The CDR3 coding sequence is TGTGCCAGCAGACTCTCTAGCGGGAGGAGGGAGACCCAGTACTTC. Translation: CASRLSSGRRETQYF.

The genes are TRBV5-1 and TRBJ2-6; a weak D match, TRBD1 (5 bases). The V end lost 4 bases, the J end lost 3 bases, and 8 bases lay between the germline ends. The CDR3 runs 14 residues. The V gene's germline CDR1 is SGHRS and CDR2 YFSETQ. CDR3 protein: CASSQGSGANVLTF. The CDR3 nucleotides are TGCGCCAGCAGCCAGGGTAGTGGGGCCAACGTCCTGACTTTC.

The gene calls are TRBV27 and TRBJ2-1; the D gene is possibly TRBD1 (5 bases). The CDR3 has 17 residues. CDR1 and CDR2 from the germline V gene are MNHEY and SMNVEV (reference sequence). V lost 2 bases and J lost 4, with 18 bases in between. The CDR3 protein is CASSLDAGAGSYNEQFF. Here the CDR3 DNA reads TGTGCCAGCAGTTTAGATGCCGGAGCAGGGTCTTACAATGAGCAGTTCTTC.

V usage is TRBV11-3 and J usage is TRBJ2-1; D possibly matches TRBD1 or TRBD2 (5 bases each). The CDR3 length is 16 residues. V was cut by 1 base and J by 4 bases, with 14 bases left in between. Germline CDR1 and CDR2: SGHNT and YENEEA. The CDR3: CASSLVWGGSYNEQFF. The CDR3 DNA reads as TGTGCCAGCAGCTTAGTATGGGGCGGGTCTTACAATGAGCAGTTCTTC.

This clone was seen a single time. This chain links TRBV6-1 with TRBJ1-1; D unresolved. Germline V gives CDR1 MNHNS, CDR2 SASEGT. Trimming took 8 bases from V and 2 from J, leaving 12 bases between them. The CDR3 sequence is 13 residues long. The CDR3 region has the DNA TGTGCCAGCGGCACCACGTACAACACTGAAGCTTTCTTT. It encodes CASGTTYNTEAFF.

This clone was counted a single time. J is TRBJ2-1 and V is TRBV29-1, with D possibly matching TRBD1 (6 bases). The CDR3 consists of 12 residues. Germline CDR1 is SQVTM and CDR2 is ANQGSEA. V lost 5 bases to trimming and J lost 4 bases, with 9 bases between them. CDR3 residues: CSVRTDYNEQFF. Written as DNA, the CDR3 is TGCAGCGTTAGGACAGATTACAATGAGCAGTTCTTC.

This chain joins TRBV7-8 and TRBJ2-3, with 14 bases aligning to TRBD2. Germline CDR1 and CDR2: SGHVS and FQNEAQ. V lost 5 bases and J lost 9; bases outside the gene matches: 4. The CDR3 is 14 residues long. The CDR3 coding sequence is TGTGCCAGCAGCAACAGACTAGCGGGAGGGACGCAGTATTTT. Its translation: CASSNRLAGGTQYF.

The rearrangement uses TRBV2 and TRBJ1-1; 8 nucleotides match TRBD1. The CDR3 is made up of 14 amino acids. Germline CDR1 reads SNHLY; CDR2 reads FYNNEI. The trim removed 5 bases at V and 5 bases at J, leaving 7 bases unmatched. The CDR3 loop reads CASSPDRAPTEAFF. CDR3 sequence (DNA): TGTGCCAGCAGTCCGGACAGGGCACCGACTGAAGCTTTCTTT.

This chain joins TRBV28 and TRBJ2-1, with D possibly called TRBD1 or TRBD2 (5 bases each). CDR3 length: 14 residues. Germline loops: CDR1 MDHEN, CDR2 SYDVKM. Trimming left V 8 bases short and J 6 bases short, with 17 bases between. The CDR3 is CASVKSGGANEQFF. CDR3 bases: TGTGCCAGCGTCAAAAGTGGGGGAGCCAATGAGCAGTTCTTC.

The J gene is TRBJ2-1, the V gene TRBV30; D is perhaps TRBD1 (6 bases). CDR3 size: 13 residues. The germline gives CDR1 GTSNPN, CDR2 SVGIG (reference sequence). V lost 8 bases to trimming and J lost 4 bases, with 15 bases between them. The CDR3 is CARGRGGYNEQFF. The DNA of the CDR3 is TGTGCCCGGGGCAGGGGTGGGTACAATGAGCAGTTCTTC.

CDR3 sequence reads: CAGKTSGSSYNEQFF. CDR3 nucleotide sequence: TGTGCCGGCAAAACGAGCGGGAGCTCCTACAATGAGCAGTTCTTC. The chain employs TRBV7-9 and TRBJ2-1; 8 positions agree with TRBD2. In germline, CDR1 is SEHNR, CDR2 FQNEAQ (reference sequence). The length of the CDR3 is 15 residues. V was pared by 11 bases and J by 0 bases, with 9 bases of the junction left unmatched. The whole variable domain, remainder taken from reference TRBV7-9 and TRBJ2-1, is DTGVSQNPRHKITKRGQNVTFRCDPISEHNRLYWYRQTLGQGPEFLTYFQNEAQLEKSRLLSDRFSAERPKGSFSTLEIQRTEQGDSAMYLCAGKTSGSSYNEQFFGPGTRLTVL.

The V and J genes are TRBV19 and TRBJ2-2; TRBD1 is a possible D gene (6 bases). The germline V and J ends were trimmed by 3 bases and 3 bases, with 11 bases remaining between them. The CDR3 consists of 15 residues. Germline V CDR1 and CDR2: LNHDA, SQIVND (reference sequence). In DNA form, the CDR3 reads TGTGCCAGTAGTATGCAAGGGGGATACACCGGGGAGCTGTTTTTT. This translates into CASSMQGGYTGELFF.

The V gene is TRBV18, the J gene TRBJ1-1, with D tentatively TRBD1 (6 bases). The CDR3 is 16 residues long. Germline loops: CDR1 KGHSH, CDR2 LQKENI. Between the trimmed V and J ends, which lost 3 bases and 6 bases, there was a span of 20 bases. The CDR3 DNA reads as TGTGCCAGCTCACCGGTAGGGAAGGCAGGGGCGGCTGAAGCTTTCTTT. Its protein product is CASSPVGKAGAAEAFF.

The V call is TRBV6-1, the J call TRBJ1-5; the D gene is possibly TRBD1 (6 bases). Trimming removed 4 bases at V and 2 bases at J, with 12 bases between. Germline V gives CDR1 MNHNS, CDR2 SASEGT. The CDR3 length is 15 residues. The DNA for the CDR3 is TGTGCCAGCAGTGTCAGGGGTTTCGGCAATCAGCCCCAGCATTTT. Residues: CASSVRGFGNQPQHF.